The clone carrying this T cell receptor (beta chain) has a count of ten or more. The antigen is unknown. The record originates from a study of blood T cells in healthy people across ages. Across the whole study: Roughly one uniquely barcoded beta molecule per two T cells was captured.

This CDR3 has 12 residues. The ends were cut back, 5 bases at V and 8 bases at J, with 12 bases in the middle. Germline CDR1 reads SEHNR; CDR2 reads FQNEAQ (reference sequence). Together with a sample-barcoded 5' primer, a J-beta primer mix was included in a second PCR lasting about 7 to 11 cycles. TCRdb itself ran the 5' RACE reads through MiXCR, one entry per CDR3 protein. The table lists about 570,000 distinct CDR3 sequences, 27% of them singletons. General study points: CMV infection status of these donors was not known. Total diversity from one million sequenced T cells was likely underestimated.

The rearrangement uses TRBV7-9 and TRBJ1-2; TRBD1 might be the D (6 bases). Sequenced material: blood. This TCR came from a woman in her 70s in good health. The CDR3 coding sequence is TGTGCCAGCAGCCCTGGGGGCCAAGGCTACACCTTC. This sequence encodes CASSPGGQGYTF. Drawing the rest from reference TRBV7-9 and TRBJ1-2, the complete variable domain is DTGVSQNPRHKITKRGQNVTFRCDPISEHNRLYWYRQTLGQGPEFLTYFQNEAQLEKSRLLSDRFSAERPKGSFSTLEIQRTEQGDSAMYLCASSPGGQGYTFGSGTRLTVV.